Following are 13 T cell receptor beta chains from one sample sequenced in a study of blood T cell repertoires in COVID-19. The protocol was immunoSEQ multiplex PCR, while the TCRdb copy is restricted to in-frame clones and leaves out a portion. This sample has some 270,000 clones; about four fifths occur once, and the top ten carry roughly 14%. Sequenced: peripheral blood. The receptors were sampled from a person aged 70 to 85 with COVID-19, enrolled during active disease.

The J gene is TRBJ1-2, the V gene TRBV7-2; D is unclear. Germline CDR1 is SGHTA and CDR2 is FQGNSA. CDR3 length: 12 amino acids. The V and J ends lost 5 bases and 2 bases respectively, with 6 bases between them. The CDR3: CASSPPNYGYTF. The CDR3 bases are TGTGCCAGCAGCCCCCCAAACTATGGCTACACCTTC. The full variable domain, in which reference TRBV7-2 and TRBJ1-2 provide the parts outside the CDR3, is GAGVSQSPSNKVTEKGKDVELRCDPISGHTALYWYRQSLGQGLEFLIYFQGNSAPDKSGLPSDRFSAERTGGSVSTLTIQRTQQEDSAVYLCASSPPNYGYTFGSGTRLTVV.

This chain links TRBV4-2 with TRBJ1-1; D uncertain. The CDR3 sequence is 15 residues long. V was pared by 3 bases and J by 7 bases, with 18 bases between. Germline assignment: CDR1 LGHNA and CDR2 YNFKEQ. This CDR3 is CASSQDFGPSLEAFF. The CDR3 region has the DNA TGTGCCAGCAGCCAGGACTTTGGGCCTAGTCTTGAAGCTTTCTTT.

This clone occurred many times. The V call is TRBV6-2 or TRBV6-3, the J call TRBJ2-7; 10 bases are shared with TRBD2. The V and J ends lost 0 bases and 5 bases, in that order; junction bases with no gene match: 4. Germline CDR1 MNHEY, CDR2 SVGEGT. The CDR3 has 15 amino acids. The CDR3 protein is CASSYSASGSNEQYF. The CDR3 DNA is TGTGCCAGCAGTTACTCGGCTAGCGGGAGCAACGAGCAGTACTTC.

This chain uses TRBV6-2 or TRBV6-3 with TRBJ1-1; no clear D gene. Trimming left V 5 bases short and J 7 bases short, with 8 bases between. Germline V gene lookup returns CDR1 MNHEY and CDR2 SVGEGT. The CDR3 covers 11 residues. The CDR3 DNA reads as TGTGCCAGCAGTCAACAAGTTGAAGCTTTCTTT. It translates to CASSQQVEAFF.

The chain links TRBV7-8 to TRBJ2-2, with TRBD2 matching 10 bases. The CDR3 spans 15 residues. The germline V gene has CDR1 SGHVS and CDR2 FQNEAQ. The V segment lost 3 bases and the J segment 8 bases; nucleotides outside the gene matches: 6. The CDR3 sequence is CASSLIAGGWGELFF. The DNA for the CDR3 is TGTGCCAGCAGCTTGATAGCGGGAGGTTGGGGGGAGCTGTTTTTT.

The CDR3 is CASSLSRQNEQYF. CDR3 DNA sequence: TGTGCCAGCAGCCTTAGCCGGCAAAACGAGCAGTACTTC. The V and J genes are TRBV7-2 and TRBJ2-7, with D unclear. The ends were cut back, 5 bases at V and 5 bases at J, with 13 bases in the middle. There are 13 residues in the CDR3. In germline, CDR1 is SGHTA, CDR2 FQGNSA.

The CDR3 region has the DNA TGTGCCAGCAGAATAGCTTCGTCTGGCTCACCCCTCACAGATACGCAGTATTTT. As protein: CASRIASSGSPLTDTQYF. This chain connects TRBV7-2 to TRBJ2-3; no reliable D call. The CDR3 contains 18 residues. Germline CDR1 and CDR2: SGHTA and FQGNSA. The ends were cut back, 6 bases at V and 2 bases at J, with 24 bases in the middle.

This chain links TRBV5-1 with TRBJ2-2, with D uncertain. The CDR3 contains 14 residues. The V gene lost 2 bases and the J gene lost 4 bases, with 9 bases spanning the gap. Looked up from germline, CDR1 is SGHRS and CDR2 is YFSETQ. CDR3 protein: CASSLSGATGELFF. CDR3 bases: TGCGCCAGCAGCTTATCAGGCGCCACCGGGGAGCTGTTTTTT. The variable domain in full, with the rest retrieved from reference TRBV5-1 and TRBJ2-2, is KAGVTQTPRYLIKTRGQQVTLSCSPISGHRSVSWYQQTPGQGLQFLFEYFSETQRNKGNFPGRFSGRQFSNSRSEMNVSTLELGDSALYLCASSLSGATGELFFGEGSRLTVL.

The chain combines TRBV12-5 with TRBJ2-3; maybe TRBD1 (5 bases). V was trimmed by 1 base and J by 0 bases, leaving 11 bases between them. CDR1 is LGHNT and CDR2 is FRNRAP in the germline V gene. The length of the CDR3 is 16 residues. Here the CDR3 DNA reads TGTGCTAGTGGTTTGGGGACAACTACTAGCACAGATACGCAGTATTTT. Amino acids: CASGLGTTTSTDTQYF.

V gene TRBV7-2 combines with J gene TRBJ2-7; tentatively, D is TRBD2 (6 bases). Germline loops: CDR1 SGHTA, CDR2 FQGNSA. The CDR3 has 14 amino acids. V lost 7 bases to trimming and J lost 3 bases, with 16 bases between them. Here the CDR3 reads CASTPGRSIYEQYF. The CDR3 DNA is TGTGCCAGCACCCCTGGGAGGAGTATCTACGAGCAGTACTTC.

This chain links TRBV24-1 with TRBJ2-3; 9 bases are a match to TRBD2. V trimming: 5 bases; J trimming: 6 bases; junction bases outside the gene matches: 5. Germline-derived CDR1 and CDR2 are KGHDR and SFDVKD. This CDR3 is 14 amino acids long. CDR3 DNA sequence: TGTGCCACCAGTGTGGGCGGGAGGGCCGATACGCAGTATTTT. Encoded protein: CATSVGGRADTQYF.

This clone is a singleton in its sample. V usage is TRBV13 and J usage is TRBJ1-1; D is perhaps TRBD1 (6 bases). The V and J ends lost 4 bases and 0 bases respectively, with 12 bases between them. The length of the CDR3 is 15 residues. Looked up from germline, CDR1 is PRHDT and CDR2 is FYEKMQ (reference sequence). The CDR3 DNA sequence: TGTGCCAGCAGCTCTTGGACAGATATGAACACTGAAGCTTTCTTT. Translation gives CASSSWTDMNTEAFF.

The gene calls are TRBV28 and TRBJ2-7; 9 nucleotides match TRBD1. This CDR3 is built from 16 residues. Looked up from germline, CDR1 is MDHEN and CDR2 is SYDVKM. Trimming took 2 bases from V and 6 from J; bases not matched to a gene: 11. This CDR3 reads CASSLVGWGQGFEQYF. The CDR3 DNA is TGTGCCAGCAGTTTAGTGGGTTGGGGACAGGGTTTCGAGCAGTACTTC.